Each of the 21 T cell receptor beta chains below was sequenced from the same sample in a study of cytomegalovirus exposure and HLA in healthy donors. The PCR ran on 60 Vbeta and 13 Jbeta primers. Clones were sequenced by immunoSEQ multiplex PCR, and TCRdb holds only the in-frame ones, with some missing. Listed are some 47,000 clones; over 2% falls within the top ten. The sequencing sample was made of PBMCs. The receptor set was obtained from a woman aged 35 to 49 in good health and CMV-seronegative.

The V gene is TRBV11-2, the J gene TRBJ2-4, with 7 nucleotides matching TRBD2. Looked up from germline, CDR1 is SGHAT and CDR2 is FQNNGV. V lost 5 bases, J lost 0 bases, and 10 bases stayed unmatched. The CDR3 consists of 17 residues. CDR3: CASSAGLAELAKNIQYF. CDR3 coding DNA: TGTGCCAGCAGCGCCGGGCTAGCGGAACTAGCCAAAAACATTCAGTACTTC.

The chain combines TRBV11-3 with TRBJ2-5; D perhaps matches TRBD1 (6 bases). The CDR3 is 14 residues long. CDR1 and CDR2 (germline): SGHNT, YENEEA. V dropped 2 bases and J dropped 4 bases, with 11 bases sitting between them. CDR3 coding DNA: TGTGCCAGCAGCTTATTTGGGGGCCGAGAGACCCAGTACTTC. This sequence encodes CASSLFGGRETQYF.

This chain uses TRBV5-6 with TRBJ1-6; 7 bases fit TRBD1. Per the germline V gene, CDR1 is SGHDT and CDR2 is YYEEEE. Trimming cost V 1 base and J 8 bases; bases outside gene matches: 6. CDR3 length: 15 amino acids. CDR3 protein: CASSLYDRADSPLHF. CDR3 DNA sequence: TGTGCCAGCAGCTTGTATGACAGGGCGGATTCACCCCTCCACTTT.

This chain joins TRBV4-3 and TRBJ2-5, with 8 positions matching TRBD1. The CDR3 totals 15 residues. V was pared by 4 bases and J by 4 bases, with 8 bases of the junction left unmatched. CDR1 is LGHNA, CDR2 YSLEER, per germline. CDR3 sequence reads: CASSPGQGSGETQYF. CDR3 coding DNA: TGCGCCAGCAGCCCCGGACAGGGATCAGGAGAGACCCAGTACTTC.

CDR3 nucleotide sequence: TGTGCCAGCAGCCATGCGGGCGGATATGGCTACACCTTC. This gives the protein CASSHAGGYGYTF. The rearrangement uses TRBV7-9 and TRBJ1-2; D is ambiguous. From germline, CDR1 is SEHNR and CDR2 FQNEAQ (reference sequence). The CDR3 runs to 13 residues. The germline V and J ends were trimmed by 5 bases and 5 bases, with 12 bases remaining between them.

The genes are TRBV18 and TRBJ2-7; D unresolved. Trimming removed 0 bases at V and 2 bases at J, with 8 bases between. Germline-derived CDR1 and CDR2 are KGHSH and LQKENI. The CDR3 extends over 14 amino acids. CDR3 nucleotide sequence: TGTGCCAGCTCACCACCGGCACAGCCCTACGAGCAGTACTTC. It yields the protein CASSPPAQPYEQYF.

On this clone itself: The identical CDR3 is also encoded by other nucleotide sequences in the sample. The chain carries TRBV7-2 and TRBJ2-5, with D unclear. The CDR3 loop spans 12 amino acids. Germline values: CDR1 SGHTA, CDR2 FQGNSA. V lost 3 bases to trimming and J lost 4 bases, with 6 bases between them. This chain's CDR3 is CASSLSRETQYF. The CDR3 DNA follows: TGTGCCAGCAGCTTGTCTAGAGAGACCCAGTACTTC.

CDR3 nucleotides: TGCAGCGCGGGGAGACCCACTGAAGCTTTCTTT. Its translation: CSAGRPTEAFF. V is TRBV29-1 and J is TRBJ1-1; D is undetermined. Germline V gene data show CDR1 as SQVTM and CDR2 as ANQGSEA. V was cut by 7 bases and J by 4 bases, with 10 bases left in between. The CDR3 covers 11 residues. Full variable domain (remainder filled in from reference TRBV29-1 and TRBJ1-1): SAVISQKPSRDICQRGTSLTIQCQVDSQVTMMFWYRQQPGQSLTLIATANQGSEATYESGFVIDKFPISRPNLTFSTLTVSNMSPEDSSIYLCSAGRPTEAFFGQGTRLTVV.

The CDR3 DNA sequence: TGTGCCTGGGACAGGGGGCGAGGCTACACCTTC. Translation: CAWDRGRGYTF. This sequence joins TRBV30 and TRBJ1-2, with 10 bases aligning to TRBD1. The length of the CDR3 is 11 residues. The V segment lost 5 bases and the J segment 8 bases; nucleotides outside the gene matches: 2. Germline V gives CDR1 GTSNPN, CDR2 SVGIG (reference sequence). Looking up the rest from reference TRBV30 and TRBJ1-2 gives the full variable domain: SQTIHQWPATLVQPVGSPLSLECTVEGTSNPNLYWYRQAAGRGLQLLFYSVGIGQISSEVPQNLSASRPQDRQFILSSKKLLLSDSGFYLCAWDRGRGYTFGSGTRLTVV.

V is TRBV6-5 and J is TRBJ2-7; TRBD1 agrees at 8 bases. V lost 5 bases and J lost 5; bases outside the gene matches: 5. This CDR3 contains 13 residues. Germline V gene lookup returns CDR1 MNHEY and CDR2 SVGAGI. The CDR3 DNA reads TGTGCCAGCAGTCGGACAGGGAGAGACGAGCAGTACTTC. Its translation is CASSRTGRDEQYF.

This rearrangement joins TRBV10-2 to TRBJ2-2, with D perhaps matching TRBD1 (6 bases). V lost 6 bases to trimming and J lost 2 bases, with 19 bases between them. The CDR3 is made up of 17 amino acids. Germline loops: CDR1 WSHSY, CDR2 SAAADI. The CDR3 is CASRVATGDFNTGELFF. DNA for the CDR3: TGCGCCAGCAGGGTCGCGACAGGTGACTTTAACACCGGGGAGCTGTTTTTT.

The CDR3 nucleotides are TGTGCCAGCAGCGTGACTAGCGGGGGGGCGGGCACCGGGGAGCTGTTTTTT. It translates to CASSVTSGGAGTGELFF. The V gene is TRBV7-2, the J gene TRBJ2-2; TRBD2 matches 14 bases. CDR3 size: 17 residues. Germline lookup yields CDR1 SGHTA and CDR2 FQGNSA. Trimming took 5 bases from V and 4 from J; bases not matched to a gene: 6.

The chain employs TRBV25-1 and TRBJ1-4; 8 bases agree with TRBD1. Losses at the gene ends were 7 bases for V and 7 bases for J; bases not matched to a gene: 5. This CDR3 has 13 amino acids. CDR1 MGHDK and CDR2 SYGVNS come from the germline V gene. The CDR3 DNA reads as TGTGCCAGCAAACAGGGGGTGGGTGAAAAACTGTTTTTT. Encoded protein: CASKQGVGEKLFF.

CDR3 bases: TGCGCCAGCAGCTTGGGGGGGCTCTCTGGAAACACCATATATTTT. As protein: CASSLGGLSGNTIYF. V usage is TRBV5-1 and J usage is TRBJ1-3; a possible D gene is TRBD1 (6 bases). Germline loops: CDR1 SGHRS, CDR2 YFSETQ. This CDR3 has 15 amino acids. Trimming shortened V by 0 bases and J by 0 bases, and 7 bases separated the two germline ends.

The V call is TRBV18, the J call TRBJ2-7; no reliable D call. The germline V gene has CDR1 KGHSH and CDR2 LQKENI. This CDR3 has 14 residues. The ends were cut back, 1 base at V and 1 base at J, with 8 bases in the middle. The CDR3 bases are TGTGCCAGCTCACCACAGACTGAATCCTACGAGCAGTACTTC. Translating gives CASSPQTESYEQYF.

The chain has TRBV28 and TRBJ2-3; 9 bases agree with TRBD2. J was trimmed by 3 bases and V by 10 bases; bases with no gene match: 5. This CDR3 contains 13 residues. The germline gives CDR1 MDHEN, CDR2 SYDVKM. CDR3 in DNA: TGTGCCACGCGGGAGGGCCGTACAGATACGCAGTATTTT. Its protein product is CATREGRTDTQYF.

The DNA of the CDR3 is TGTGCCAGCAGCTTAGAGGAGGCAGTCACGCAGTATTTT. Translated, it gives CASSLEEAVTQYF. The rearrangement links TRBV7-2 to TRBJ2-3, with D possibly matching TRBD2 (5 bases). The CDR3 loop spans 13 amino acids. Trimming took off 1 base at V and 9 bases at J, with 11 bases between the two ends. CDR1 is SGHTA, CDR2 FQGNSA, per germline.

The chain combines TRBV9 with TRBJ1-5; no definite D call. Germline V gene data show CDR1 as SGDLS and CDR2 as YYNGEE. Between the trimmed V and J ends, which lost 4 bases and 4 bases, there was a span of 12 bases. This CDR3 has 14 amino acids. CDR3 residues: CASSPPRQNQPQHF. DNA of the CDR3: TGTGCCAGCAGCCCACCCCGCCAGAATCAGCCCCAGCATTTT.

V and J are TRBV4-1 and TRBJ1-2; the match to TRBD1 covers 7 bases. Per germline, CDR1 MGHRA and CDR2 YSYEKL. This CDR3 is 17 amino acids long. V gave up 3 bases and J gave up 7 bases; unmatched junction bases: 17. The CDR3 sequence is CASSQAARERGRGGYTF. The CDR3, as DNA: TGCGCCAGCAGCCAGGCCGCCCGGGAAAGGGGGCGCGGTGGCTACACCTTC.

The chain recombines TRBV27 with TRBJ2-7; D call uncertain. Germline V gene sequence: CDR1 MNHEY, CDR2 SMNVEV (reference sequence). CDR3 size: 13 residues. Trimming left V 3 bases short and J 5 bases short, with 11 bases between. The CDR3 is CASSFRPAHEQYF. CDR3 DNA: TGTGCCAGCAGTTTCAGGCCGGCCCACGAGCAGTACTTC.

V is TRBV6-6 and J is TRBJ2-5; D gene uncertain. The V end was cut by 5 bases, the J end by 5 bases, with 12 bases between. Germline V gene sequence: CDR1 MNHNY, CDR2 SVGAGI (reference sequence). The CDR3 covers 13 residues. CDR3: CASSMPIRETQYF. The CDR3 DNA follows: TGTGCCAGCAGTATGCCGATCCGGGAGACCCAGTACTTC.